Shown below are 17 T cell receptor beta chains from a single sample sequenced in a study of T cell changes during pregnancy in multiple sclerosis. The method was immunoSEQ multiplex PCR; TCRdb's version includes in-frame clones alone and lacks a portion of them. This sample yields about 46,000 clones, of which almost 95% are seen a single time; around 4% belongs to the top ten. The sequencing used CD8+ T cells from peripheral blood mononuclear cells, collected in the first trimester of pregnancy. These receptors were collected from a female donor with multiple sclerosis, enrolled in a pregnancy study.

V and J are TRBV27 and TRBJ2-7, with a possible D match to TRBD2 (6 bases). Germline loops: CDR1 MNHEY, CDR2 SMNVEV (reference sequence). Trimming cost V 3 bases and J 6 bases, with 12 bases left between them. The CDR3 runs 13 residues. Here the CDR3 reads CASSFGGAREQYF. CDR3 bases: TGTGCCAGCAGTTTCGGGGGAGCGCGCGAGCAGTACTTC.

This chain uses TRBV27 with TRBJ2-7; 7 nucleotides line up with TRBD1. Germline values: CDR1 MNHEY, CDR2 SMNVEV (reference sequence). CDR3 length: 12 residues. After removal of 6 bases from V and 1 base from J, the junction contained 0 bases not matched to a gene. The CDR3 loop is CASRGQSYEQYF. The CDR3 bases are TGTGCCAGCAGGGGACAGTCCTACGAGCAGTACTTC.

J is TRBJ1-4 and V is TRBV7-6, with 7 positions matching TRBD1. V gave up 6 bases and J gave up 7 bases; unmatched junction bases: 11. The CDR3 contains 15 residues. Germline lookup yields CDR1 SGHVS and CDR2 FNYEAQ. The CDR3 loop is CASRSTGVLGEKLFF. The CDR3 DNA sequence: TGTGCCAGCAGATCAACAGGGGTGTTGGGTGAAAAACTGTTTTTT.

The chain couples TRBV7-6 to TRBJ1-1; D gene unclear. Germline V gives CDR1 SGHVS, CDR2 FNYEAQ. The CDR3 covers 14 residues. The V gene lost 1 base and the J gene lost 2 bases, with 8 bases spanning the gap. This chain's CDR3 is CASSLEAENTEAFF. CDR3 nucleotides: TGTGCCAGCAGCTTAGAGGCGGAAAACACTGAAGCTTTCTTT. Looking up the rest from reference TRBV7-6 and TRBJ1-1 gives the full variable domain: GAGVSQSPRYKVTKRGQDVALRCDPISGHVSLYWYRQALGQGPEFLTYFNYEAQQDKSGLPNDRFSAERPEGSISTLTIQRTEQRDSAMYRCASSLEAENTEAFFGQGTRLTVV.

This chain links TRBV27 with TRBJ2-3, with 8 bases matching TRBD2. In germline, CDR1 is MNHEY, CDR2 SMNVEV (reference sequence). The CDR3 length is 18 residues. The ends lost 5 bases at V and 0 bases at J; junction bases unmatched: 13. CDR3 in DNA: TGTGCCAGCAGTCCCCGGACGAGCGGGAGACCTAGCACAGATACGCAGTATTTT. It translates to CASSPRTSGRPSTDTQYF.

The gene calls are TRBV28 and TRBJ1-3; D is unresolved. The CDR3 spans 17 residues. The germline gives CDR1 MDHEN, CDR2 SYDVKM. Trimming removed 4 bases at V and 4 bases at J, with 20 bases between. CDR3 loop: CASSSNPGPTIGNTIYF. In DNA, the CDR3 is TGTGCCAGCAGTTCCAACCCGGGTCCTACAATAGGAAACACCATATATTTT.

The rearrangement links TRBV5-4 to TRBJ2-5; possibly TRBD2 for D (6 bases). This CDR3 is 12 amino acids long. CDR1 SGHNT and CDR2 YYREEE come from the germline V gene (reference sequence). V lost 4 bases and J 7 bases, leaving 11 bases between the germline ends. CDR3 bases: TGTGCCAGCAGCCCCCGGCGGGGGACCCAGTACTTC. Its translation is CASSPRRGTQYF. The variable domain in full, completed from reference TRBV5-4 and TRBJ2-5, reads ETGVTQSPTHLIKTRGQQVTLRCSSQSGHNTVSWYQQALGQGPQFIFQYYREEENGRGNFPPRFSGLQFPNYSSELNVNALELDDSALYLCASSPRRGTQYFGPGTRLLVL.

V gene TRBV7-9 combines with J gene TRBJ2-3, with 10 positions matching TRBD2. The CDR3 runs to 16 residues. V was pared by 5 bases and J by 1 base, with 6 bases of the junction left unmatched. Germline V gives CDR1 SEHNR, CDR2 FQNEAQ (reference sequence). CDR3 region: CASSVGLAVGTDTQYF. CDR3 nucleotide sequence: TGTGCCAGCAGCGTCGGACTAGCGGTGGGCACAGATACGCAGTATTTT. The full variable domain, rest sourced from reference TRBV7-9 and TRBJ2-3, is DTGVSQNPRHKITKRGQNVTFRCDPISEHNRLYWYRQTLGQGPEFLTYFQNEAQLEKSRLLSDRFSAERPKGSFSTLEIQRTEQGDSAMYLCASSVGLAVGTDTQYFGPGTRLTVL.

The chain couples TRBV13 to TRBJ2-7; TRBD1 agrees at 8 bases. CDR3 length equals 17 residues. The V segment lost 4 bases and the J segment 0 bases; nucleotides outside the gene matches: 11. Germline-derived CDR1 and CDR2 are PRHDT and FYEKMQ (reference sequence). CDR3 in DNA: TGTGCCAGCAGCTCCTCGGTCGGACAGGGAAGCTCCTACGAGCAGTACTTC. Its protein product is CASSSSVGQGSSYEQYF.

This chain uses TRBV5-4 with TRBJ2-3, with D possibly matching TRBD2 (5 bases). CDR1 is SGHNT and CDR2 is YYREEE in the germline V gene (reference sequence). The V end lost 3 bases, the J end lost 6 bases, and 20 bases lay between the germline ends. There are 16 residues in the CDR3. The CDR3 spells CASSSPGSTGMDTQYF. DNA for the CDR3: TGTGCCAGCAGCTCCCCCGGTTCTACGGGGATGGATACGCAGTATTTT. The entire variable domain, with the rest obtained from reference TRBV5-4 and TRBJ2-3, is as follows: ETGVTQSPTHLIKTRGQQVTLRCSSQSGHNTVSWYQQALGQGPQFIFQYYREEENGRGNFPPRFSGLQFPNYSSELNVNALELDDSALYLCASSSPGSTGMDTQYFGPGTRLTVL.

This sequence joins TRBV19 and TRBJ1-1; 11 positions agree with TRBD1. Trimming took 5 bases from V and 7 from J; bases not matched to a gene: 3. The CDR3 totals 13 residues. The germline gives CDR1 LNHDA, CDR2 SQIVND (reference sequence). The DNA of the CDR3 is TGTGCCAGTAGTGTTGGGACAGGGGGTGAAGCTTTCTTT. This codes for CASSVGTGGEAFF.

This chain uses TRBV7-9 with TRBJ2-3; 9 nucleotides align to TRBD1. V was pared by 3 bases and J by 3 bases, with 7 bases of the junction left unmatched. This CDR3 contains 16 residues. Germline CDR1 reads SEHNR; CDR2 reads FQNEAQ (reference sequence). CDR3 loop: CASSLTGTGYTDTQYF. DNA for the CDR3: TGTGCCAGCAGCTTGACCGGGACAGGGTATACAGATACGCAGTATTTT.

The V call is TRBV19, the J call TRBJ1-1; 8 bases match TRBD1. The length of the CDR3 is 19 residues. Per germline, CDR1 LNHDA and CDR2 SQIVND (reference sequence). The trim removed 0 bases at V and 0 bases at J, leaving 12 bases unmatched. CDR3 in amino acids: CASSIDRTGRSTLNTEAFF. DNA of the CDR3: TGTGCCAGTAGTATAGATAGGACAGGGAGGTCTACTTTGAACACTGAAGCTTTCTTT. Full variable domain (outside the CDR3, taken from reference TRBV19 and TRBJ1-1): DGGITQSPKYLFRKEGQNVTLSCEQNLNHDAMYWYRQDPGQGLRLIYYSQIVNDFQKGDIAEGYSVSREKKESFPLTVTSAQKNPTAFYLCASSIDRTGRSTLNTEAFFGQGTRLTVV.

This rearrangement joins TRBV5-5 to TRBJ1-1; 9 nucleotides match TRBD1. V shed 4 bases, J shed 8 bases, and the junction held 9 bases outside the gene matches. Germline V gene sequence: CDR1 SGHKS, CDR2 YYEKEE (reference sequence). The CDR3 runs 14 residues. The CDR3 DNA reads TGTGCCAGCAGCACACTGGACAGGGGATCCGAAGCTTTCTTT. It codes for CASSTLDRGSEAFF. The complete variable domain, with remaining parts taken from reference TRBV5-5 and TRBJ1-1, reads DAGVTQSPTHLIKTRGQQVTLRCSPISGHKSVSWYQQVLGQGPQFIFQYYEKEERGRGNFPDRFSARQFPNYSSELNVNALLLGDSALYLCASSTLDRGSEAFFGQGTRLTVV.

This chain links TRBV4-2 with TRBJ2-2; D is undetermined. The CDR3 sequence is 12 residues long. Trimming took off 4 bases at V and 8 bases at J, with 8 bases between the two ends. Germline values: CDR1 LGHNA, CDR2 YNFKEQ. CDR3 sequence reads: CASSLQTGELFF. CDR3 coding DNA: TGTGCCAGCAGCCTCCAAACTGGGGAGCTGTTTTTT.

The table lists this clone with a count of one. V usage is TRBV5-8 and J usage is TRBJ2-2; D may be TRBD1 (6 bases). This CDR3 has 15 amino acids. The V end was cut by 2 bases, the J end by 1 base, with 9 bases between. Looked up from germline, CDR1 is SGHTS and CDR2 is YDEGEE. The CDR3 loop reads CASSFWGRNTGELFF. The CDR3 DNA reads as TGTGCCAGCAGCTTCTGGGGGCGGAACACCGGGGAGCTGTTTTTT.

The V call is TRBV7-8, the J call TRBJ2-1; possibly TRBD1 for D (5 bases). V shed 5 bases and J shed 7 bases, with 18 bases lying between them. CDR3 length equals 15 residues. Germline lookup yields CDR1 SGHVS and CDR2 FQNEAQ. The CDR3 spells CASSLRQTLVNEQFF. DNA of the CDR3: TGTGCCAGCAGCCTTCGACAGACCCTTGTTAATGAGCAGTTCTTC.